This T cell receptor beta chain stems from a study of T cells in Graves' hyperthyroidism and ophthalmopathy. Comment on this clonotype: Its antigen is not identified.

Absent ophthalmopathy progression within 18 months defined stable Graves' hyperthyroidism. Hyperthyroidism, newly diagnosed and lasting under 2 months, affected patients aged 18 to 65. The study left out patients who had uncontrolled infection, other autoimmune disease, pregnancy or lactation. Study observations and caveats: The majority of expanded thyroid clonotypes above 0.001 also appeared in blood.

Regions amplified from RNA transcripts were the TCR beta CDR3 regions. A set of HTBI primers served as the primers for a first-round RT-PCR of the TCR CDR3. Using its own MiXCR run on the multiplex PCR reads, TCRdb lists one record per CDR3 protein. The sample lists a few hundred thousand distinct CDR3 sequences, around 42% occurring once. Sequencing input: peripheral blood or thyroid tissue (not recorded which). The clonotype was recovered from a woman younger than 35 with Graves' hyperthyroidism.

CDR3 region: CASRDLLPIGTTLHVAQYF. CDR3 DNA: TGTGCCAGCAGGGACTTACTTCCTATAGGGACTACTCTGCATGTGGCCCAGTACTTC. The chain links TRBV7-9 to TRBJ2-5; 7 positions agree with TRBD2. The CDR3 has 19 residues. The V gene's germline CDR1 is SEHNR and CDR2 FQNEAQ (reference sequence). V dropped 6 bases and J dropped 9; count of bases not matched to a gene: 28. Looking up the rest from reference TRBV7-9 and TRBJ2-5 gives the full variable domain: DTGVSQNPRHKITKRGQNVTFRCDPISEHNRLYWYRQTLGQGPEFLTYFQNEAQLEKSRLLSDRFSAERPKGSFSTLEIQRTEQGDSAMYLCASRDLLPIGTTLHVAQYFGPGTRLLVL.